This is a list of T cell receptor beta chains from one sample in a study of blood T cells in healthy people across ages. TCRdb ran MiXCR on the 5' RACE reads and lists one entry per CDR3 protein. Of 1.5 million to 2 million distinct CDR3 sequences in the sample, less than 50% were seen once. Material: blood. The receptors were sampled from a woman aged 35 to 49 in good health. CDR3s include the opening cysteine and the closing phenylalanine or tryptophan. D genes are given only for firm matches. Some rows have no size entry. The others give once, few or many, or a class for an expanded clone.

j_call	d_call	v_call	clone_size	cdr3_nt	cdr3_aa
TRBJ1-6	TRBD1	TRBV27	-	TGTGCCAGCAGTCGGACAGGCTCTGCGCCCCTCCACTTT	CASSRTGSAPLHF
TRBJ2-3	TRBD2	TRBV5-1	-	TGCGCCAGCAGCGATGGGACTAGCGGGCACACAGATACGCAGTATTTT	CASSDGTSGHTDTQYF
TRBJ2-5	-	TRBV2	-	TGTGCCAGAGCCACTCCCAGCAGAGAGACCCAGTACTTC	CARATPSRETQYF
TRBJ1-1	-	TRBV4-3	-	TGCGCCAGCAGCCAAGATTACAGGAACACTGAAGCTTTCTTT	CASSQDYRNTEAFF
TRBJ1-2	-	TRBV27	few	TGTGCCAGCAGTTTCAGAGGGTTTGAGGGCTACACCTTC	CASSFRGFEGYTF
TRBJ2-3	TRBD2	TRBV6-5	-	TGTGCCAGCAGTTTTAGGACTAGCGGGGTTACGAGCACAGATACGCAGTATTTT	CASSFRTSGVTSTDTQYF
TRBJ2-4	-	TRBV28	-	TGTGCCAGCAGCAGCAGGACTTTGAGCCTAGCCAAAAACATTCAGTACTTC	CASSSRTLSLAKNIQYF
TRBJ2-1	TRBD2	TRBV20-1	-	TGCAGTGCTAAAGAACTAGCGGGGGCCTACAATGAGCAGTTCTTC	CSAKELAGAYNEQFF
TRBJ2-7	-	TRBV9	-	TGTGCCAGCAGCGGAGATGGGTACGGATACAATGAGCAGTACTTC	CASSGDGYGYNEQYF
TRBJ2-1	-	TRBV20-1	-	TGCAGTGCTACATCTCTAGCAAGCTCCTACAATGAGCAGTTCTTC	CSATSLASSYNEQFF
TRBJ2-4	-	TRBV11-2	-	TGTGCCAGCAGCTTAGACAGGAGGAGAGAGCAGTACTTC	CASSLDRRREQYF
TRBJ2-4	-	TRBV20-1	-	TGCAGTGCTCCTGACAGGCTAGCCAAAAACATTCAGTACTTC	CSAPDRLAKNIQYF
TRBJ1-2	-	TRBV5-1	few	TGCGCCAGCAGCTTCGGCGGCGAAAACTATGGCTACACCTTC	CASSFGGENYGYTF
TRBJ1-2	-	TRBV5-1	few	TGCGCCAGCAGCTTGGTTCCGGACCTTAACTATGGCTACACCTTC	CASSLVPDLNYGYTF
TRBJ2-6	TRBD2	TRBV13	few	TGTGCCAGCAGCTTGGTAGCGGGGGCCTACTCTGGGGCCAACGTCCTGACTTTC	CASSLVAGAYSGANVLTF
TRBJ2-3	-	TRBV5-6	-	TGTGCCAGCAGCTCTGGCGGGGGCACAGGGACCGATACGCAGTATTTT	CASSSGGGTGTDTQYF
TRBJ2-7	-	TRBV4-3	-	TGCGCCAGCAGCCAAGTGACAGGCAAACCCTTATACGAGCAGTACTTC	CASSQVTGKPLYEQYF
TRBJ2-5	-	TRBV5-1	-	TGCGCCAGCAGCTTCCCCCGGGGGGCCCAAGAGACCCAGTACTTC	CASSFPRGAQETQYF
TRBJ1-5	-	TRBV12-3/TRBV12-4	-	TGTGCCAGCAGTTCTCGACTGCAGGGATTCAATCAGCCCCAGCATTTT	CASSSRLQGFNQPQHF
TRBJ2-4	-	TRBV7-9	few	TGTGCCAGCAGCCCCCTAGGCACCGAGGCCAAAAACATTCAGTACTTC	CASSPLGTEAKNIQYF
TRBJ1-2	-	TRBV19	-	TGTGCCAGTAGCCGAGACTGGGTTACTCGCTACACCTTC	CASSRDWVTRYTF
TRBJ2-5	TRBD1	TRBV7-2	few	TGTGCCAGCAGCTTAGGAGGGACAGGGGGTCAGACCCAGTACTTC	CASSLGGTGGQTQYF